The 8 T cell receptor beta chains below were found in one sample sequenced in a study of blood T cell repertoires in COVID-19. Generated by immunoSEQ multiplex PCR, the TCRdb table keeps only in-frame clones and is missing some. The table has about 240,000 clones, approximately 83% seen once. The sample was PBMCs or T cells enriched from blood (not recorded which). Receptors were obtained from a woman between 35 and 50 years old with acute COVID-19.

This rearrangement joins TRBV21-1 to TRBJ2-7; the D segment call TRBD2 is taken from the table without a DNA check. TRBV21-1 is shown as a pseudogene. This CDR3 has 18 amino acids. Here the CDR3 DNA reads TGTGCCAGCAGCACGATGCGAAGACTAGCGGGAGAAGCCTACGAGCAGTACTTC. As protein: CASSTMRRLAGEAYEQYF.

The chain links TRBV12-5 to TRBJ1-5; 12 nucleotides line up with TRBD1. J lost 0 bases, V lost 2 bases, and 8 bases had no gene match. The CDR3 spans 19 residues. Per germline, CDR1 LGHNT and CDR2 FRNRAP. This CDR3 is CASGLWDRGLLYSNQPQHF. Here the CDR3 DNA reads TGTGCTAGTGGTTTGTGGGACAGGGGGCTTCTCTATAGCAATCAGCCCCAGCATTTT.

This sequence joins TRBV13 and TRBJ2-3; D is unclear. Trimming took 0 bases from V and 4 from J, leaving 8 bases between them. Per germline, CDR1 PRHDT and CDR2 FYEKMQ (reference sequence). This CDR3 region has 14 residues. The DNA of the CDR3 is TGTGCCAGCAGCTTAGGGGCAGATTCAGATACGCAGTATTTT. Translation: CASSLGADSDTQYF.

The CDR3 DNA is TGCGCCAGCAGCCCCTCTCGGACAGGACCGTATGGCTACACCTTC. Protein product: CASSPSRTGPYGYTF. The rearrangement joins TRBV5-1 to TRBJ1-2, with 7 nucleotides matching TRBD1. Trimming cost V 4 bases and J 5 bases; bases outside gene matches: 11. CDR1 and CDR2 from the germline V gene are SGHRS and YFSETQ. This CDR3 spans 15 amino acids.

The V gene is TRBV5-8, the J gene TRBJ2-5, with D maybe TRBD2 (5 bases). Germline V gene lookup returns CDR1 SGHTS and CDR2 YDEGEE. This CDR3 spans 14 amino acids. Trimming left V 4 bases short and J 5 bases short, with 15 bases between. The CDR3 loop reads CASSPGVGVETQYF. The CDR3 region has the DNA TGTGCCAGCAGCCCCGGGGTCGGCGTTGAGACCCAGTACTTC.

V and J are TRBV21-1 and TRBJ2-1; TRBD2 reflects the table's D call only, with no check against the DNA. TRBV21-1 is a recognized pseudogene. This CDR3 spans 13 amino acids. The CDR3 DNA reads TGTGCCAGCAGCAGCGGGCCGACGAATGAGCAGTTCTTC. Translation gives CASSSGPTNEQFF.

V usage is TRBV11-2 and J usage is TRBJ2-1; 8 nucleotides match TRBD2. CDR1 is SGHAT and CDR2 is FQNNGV in the germline V gene. Trimming removed 4 bases from V and 3 bases from J; junction bases left unmatched: 5. The CDR3 consists of 15 residues. The chain's CDR3 is CASSSTSAIYNEQFF. CDR3 bases: TGTGCCAGCAGCTCGACTAGCGCCATCTACAATGAGCAGTTCTTC.

The sample holds one count of this clone. The chain carries TRBV4-2 and TRBJ1-1, with no clear D. V lost 0 bases to trimming and J lost 3 bases, with 14 bases between them. This CDR3 comprises 16 residues. Germline CDR1 is LGHNA and CDR2 is YNFKEQ. The CDR3 sequence: CASSQDIIHIYTEAFF. The CDR3 DNA is TGTGCCAGCAGCCAAGATATTATTCACATCTACACTGAAGCTTTCTTT.